The source of this T cell receptor beta chain is a study of blood T cell repertoires in COVID-19. Study-level background: Sample material is recorded as cDNA or gDNA derived from T cells, B-cell-depleted T cells, or PBMCs.

The CDR3 is 12 amino acids. V dropped 1 base and J dropped 1 base, with 2 bases sitting between them. Germline V gene sequence: CDR1 LGHNT, CDR2 FRNRAP. The data were produced by immunoSEQ multiplex PCR, yet TCRdb's version contains in-frame clones alone and is incomplete. This sample has 170,000 or so clones, with about 87% found just once. The source of this sequence is a man aged 40-49 years with active or convalescent COVID-19. The sample was peripheral blood. The chain is built from TRBV12-5 and TRBJ2-7; no clear D gene. The CDR3 here is CASGLASYEQYF. Written as DNA, the CDR3 is TGTGCTAGTGGTTTGGCATCCTACGAGCAGTACTTC. Full variable domain (remainder filled in from reference TRBV12-5 and TRBJ2-7): DARVTQTPRHKVTEMGQEVTMRCQPILGHNTVFWYRQTMMQGLELLAYFRNRAPLDDSGMPKDRFSAEMPDATLATLKIQPSEPRDSAVYFCASGLASYEQYFGPGTRLTVT.